This note documents a single T cell receptor beta chain sequence. Its antigen is currently unknown. The table came from immunoSEQ multiplex PCR; TCRdb's copy has only in-frame clones and leaves some out. The table shows over 2 million clones, with around 96% occurring only once. The data originate from a study of shared clonotypes between healthy human individuals. Overall study findings and caveats: Shared across a handful of donors were about 4.8% of the naive CD4 clonotypes. In general, naive subsets displayed greater estimated richness than memory subsets did.

In the naive CD8 group, cells lacked CD45RO and were positively selected for CCR7, so terminally differentiated effector memory CD45RA+ cells were left out. The CDR3 spans 17 residues. From germline, CDR1 is SGHDT and CDR2 YYEEEE. With 2 bases removed from V and 0 bases from J, the gap between germline ends came to 15 bases. The chain couples TRBV5-6 to TRBJ2-1; the D gene is possibly TRBD2 (5 bases). Sequencing was carried out using naive CD8+ T cells sorted from blood. This receptor was taken from a man between 18 and 35 years old in good health. The CDR3 nucleotides are TGTGCCAGCAGCTTTACGAGCGGACCTCTCTCCTACAATGAGCAGTTCTTC. It specifies CASSFTSGPLSYNEQFF.